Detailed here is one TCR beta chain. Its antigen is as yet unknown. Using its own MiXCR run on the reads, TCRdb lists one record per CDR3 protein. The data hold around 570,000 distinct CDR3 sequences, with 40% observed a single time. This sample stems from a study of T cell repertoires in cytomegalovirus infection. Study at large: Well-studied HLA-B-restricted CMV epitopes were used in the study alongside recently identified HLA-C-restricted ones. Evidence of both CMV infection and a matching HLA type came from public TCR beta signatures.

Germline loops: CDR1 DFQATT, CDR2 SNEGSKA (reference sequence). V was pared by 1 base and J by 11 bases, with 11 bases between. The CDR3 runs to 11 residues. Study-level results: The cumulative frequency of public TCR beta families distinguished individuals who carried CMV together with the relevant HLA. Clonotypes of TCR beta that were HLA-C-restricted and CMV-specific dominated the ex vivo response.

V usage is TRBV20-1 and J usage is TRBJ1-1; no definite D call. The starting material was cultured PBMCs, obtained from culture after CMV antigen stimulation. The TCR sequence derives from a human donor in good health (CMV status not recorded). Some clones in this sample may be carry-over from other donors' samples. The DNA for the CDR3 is TGCAGTGCTAGAGTCCAGGTTAGGGCTTTCTTT. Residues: CSARVQVRAFF.